Shown below are 22 T cell receptor beta chains from a single sample sequenced in a study of blood T cell repertoires in COVID-19. Using immunoSEQ multiplex PCR, the repertoire was profiled, and TCRdb retains in-frame clones only, with some absent. The sample holds about 180,000 clones, around 83% seen once. The sequencing sample was made of peripheral blood. These receptors originate from a woman in her 70s with COVID-19, enrolled during active disease.

This rearrangement joins TRBV5-5 to TRBJ1-1; TRBD1 agrees at 10 bases. Germline lookup yields CDR1 SGHKS and CDR2 YYEKEE (reference sequence). J was trimmed by 1 base and V by 4 bases; bases with no gene match: 4. This CDR3 region has 15 residues. The CDR3 spells CASSGWTGGNTEAFF. CDR3 bases: TGTGCCAGCAGCGGGTGGACAGGGGGGAACACTGAAGCTTTCTTT. Supplemented by reference TRBV5-5 and TRBJ1-1, the full variable domain reads DAGVTQSPTHLIKTRGQQVTLRCSPISGHKSVSWYQQVLGQGPQFIFQYYEKEERGRGNFPDRFSARQFPNYSSELNVNALLLGDSALYLCASSGWTGGNTEAFFGQGTRLTVV.

The gene calls are TRBV18 and TRBJ2-3; 7 nucleotides align to TRBD2. The CDR3 runs to 18 residues. Germline V CDR1 and CDR2: KGHSH, LQKENI. V shed 2 bases, J shed 0 bases, and the junction held 11 bases outside the gene matches. The CDR3 DNA sequence: TGTGCCAGCTCACCATTTGCTTTAGCGGGCCTGAGCACAGATACGCAGTATTTT. It yields the protein CASSPFALAGLSTDTQYF.

This chain connects TRBV7-2 to TRBJ2-7; D gene uncertain. The CDR3 covers 16 residues. Germline lookup yields CDR1 SGHTA and CDR2 FQGNSA. Trimming removed 1 base from V and 0 bases from J, with 13 bases in between. The CDR3 DNA sequence: TGTGCCAGCAGCTTAGGAGGCAGAAGGAGCTCCTACGAGCAGTACTTC. It yields the protein CASSLGGRRSSYEQYF.

The chain carries TRBV7-9 and TRBJ2-1, with TRBD2 matching 9 bases. CDR3 length: 14 amino acids. J gave up 4 bases and V 8 bases, and 6 bases lay outside the gene matches. CDR1 and CDR2 from the germline V gene are SEHNR and FQNEAQ (reference sequence). The CDR3 DNA follows: TGTGCCAGCTCATCTAGCGGGGCTTACAATGAGCAGTTCTTC. This translates into CASSSSGAYNEQFF.

The chain uses TRBV11-2 and TRBJ1-5; the D is unclear. The germline CDR1 and CDR2 sequences are SGHAT and FQNNGV. This CDR3 is 15 amino acids long. V was pared by 1 base and J by 4 bases, with 11 bases between. CDR3 in DNA: TGTGCCAGCAGCTTAGGACAAGCCCTTAATCAGCCCCAGCATTTT. This gives the protein CASSLGQALNQPQHF.

This chain links TRBV29-1 with TRBJ1-1; no firm D call. CDR3 size: 12 residues. Per the germline V gene, CDR1 is SQVTM and CDR2 is ANQGSEA. Trimming stripped 6 bases from V and 1 base from J, with 9 bases between. This CDR3 is CSVTRKNTEAFF. CDR3 in DNA: TGCAGCGTGACTCGTAAGAACACTGAAGCTTTCTTT. Full variable domain (rest looked up from reference TRBV29-1 and TRBJ1-1): SAVISQKPSRDICQRGTSLTIQCQVDSQVTMMFWYRQQPGQSLTLIATANQGSEATYESGFVIDKFPISRPNLTFSTLTVSNMSPEDSSIYLCSVTRKNTEAFFGQGTRLTVV.

J is TRBJ1-1 and V is TRBV5-1; D gene uncertain. Per germline, CDR1 SGHRS and CDR2 YFSETQ. Trimming shortened V by 3 bases and J by 3 bases, and 15 bases separated the two germline ends. There are 15 residues in the CDR3. The DNA of the CDR3 is TGCGCCAGCAGCTACACCCCTGGCGGGGACACTGAAGCTTTCTTT. Protein sequence: CASSYTPGGDTEAFF.

The chain employs TRBV7-2 and TRBJ2-7; TRBD2 matches at 9 bases. J was trimmed by 6 bases and V by 0 bases; bases with no gene match: 12. The CDR3 consists of 17 residues. In germline, CDR1 is SGHTA, CDR2 FQGNSA. In DNA form, the CDR3 reads TGTGCCAGCAGCTTAGCCCCGGGGGTAGCGGGAGTTAGCGAGCAGTACTTC. Protein: CASSLAPGVAGVSEQYF.

This clone was seen only a few times. This sequence joins TRBV7-2 and TRBJ2-2, with D unresolved. The CDR3 consists of 16 residues. The germline gives CDR1 SGHTA, CDR2 FQGNSA. The V end lost 8 bases, the J end lost 5 bases, and 21 bases lay between the germline ends. The CDR3 loop is CASPPSTSRRTGELFF. CDR3 in DNA: TGTGCCAGCCCTCCTTCTACATCGCGGCGGACCGGGGAGCTGTTTTTT.

The chain uses TRBV29-1 and TRBJ2-1, with 7 bases fitting TRBD1. Germline CDR1 is SQVTM and CDR2 is ANQGSEA. This CDR3 is 12 amino acids long. The V segment lost 6 bases and the J segment 4 bases; nucleotides outside the gene matches: 3. The CDR3 coding sequence is TGCAGCGTCTGGGACAGTTACAATGAGCAGTTCTTC. It translates to CSVWDSYNEQFF.

This chain joins TRBV5-4 and TRBJ2-5; D possibly corresponds to TRBD2 (6 bases). From germline, CDR1 is SGHNT and CDR2 YYREEE (reference sequence). The CDR3 totals 16 residues. Trimming left V 4 bases short and J 2 bases short, with 18 bases between. CDR3 DNA sequence: TGTGCCAGCAGCACCCCGGCGGGAAGCCAACAAGAGACCCAGTACTTC. It codes for CASSTPAGSQQETQYF.

The rearrangement uses TRBV6-5 and TRBJ1-3; unclear D gene. Germline V lookup: CDR1 MNHEY, CDR2 SVGAGI. The CDR3 spans 14 residues. Between the trimmed V and J ends, which lost 2 bases and 5 bases, there was a span of 10 bases. Here the CDR3 DNA reads TGTGCCAGCAGTTACGCAGCGGGGAGAAACACCATATATTTT. Translated, it gives CASSYAAGRNTIYF.

V is TRBV11-3 and J is TRBJ2-7, with a possible D match to TRBD2 (7 bases). The CDR3 is 15 amino acids. Trimming cost V 5 bases and J 3 bases, with 17 bases left between them. The germline CDR1 and CDR2 sequences are SGHNT and YENEEA. In DNA form, the CDR3 reads TGTGCCAGCAGCACTGGGGGGGGGCCGGGCTACGAGCAGTACTTC. Protein product: CASSTGGGPGYEQYF. The full variable domain, completed using reference TRBV11-3 and TRBJ2-7, is EAGVVQSPRYKIIEKKQPVAFWCNPISGHNTLYWYLQNLGQGPELLIRYENEEAVDDSQLPKDRFSAERLKGVDSTLKIQPAELGDSAVYLCASSTGGGPGYEQYFGPGTRLTVT.

The V gene is TRBV7-9, the J gene TRBJ1-1; no clear D gene. V dropped 1 base and J dropped 6 bases, with 15 bases sitting between them. The CDR3 spans 15 residues. Germline CDR1 SEHNR, CDR2 FQNEAQ (reference sequence). The CDR3 is CASSLGGIKHSEAFF. CDR3 DNA: TGTGCCAGCAGCTTAGGAGGGATTAAGCATTCTGAAGCTTTCTTT.

This rearrangement joins TRBV4-3 to TRBJ2-2, with 8 bases matching TRBD1. Germline CDR1 is LGHNA and CDR2 is YSLEER. The junction had 4 bases not matched to a gene; V was cut back by 2 bases and J by 2 bases. The CDR3 extends over 16 amino acids. CDR3 sequence reads: CASSQHRGRNTGELFF. CDR3 coding DNA: TGCGCCAGCAGCCAACACAGGGGGAGAAACACCGGGGAGCTGTTTTTT.

The CDR3 region is CASSQTGSSEQYF. CDR3 coding DNA: TGTGCCAGCAGTCAAACAGGGTCTAGCGAGCAGTACTTC. The chain joins TRBV6-5 to TRBJ2-7, with a weak D call TRBD1 (6 bases). Trimming pared 5 bases from V and 6 bases from J, leaving 14 bases between. The germline gives CDR1 MNHEY, CDR2 SVGAGI. There are 13 residues in the CDR3.

V usage is TRBV5-6 and J usage is TRBJ2-5; TRBD1 might be the D (5 bases). V was clipped by 4 bases and J by 1 base, with 8 bases between them. The CDR3 contains 13 residues. Germline loops: CDR1 SGHDT, CDR2 YYEEEE. The CDR3 is CASSPRAQETQYF. The CDR3 nucleotides are TGTGCCAGCAGCCCCAGGGCCCAAGAGACCCAGTACTTC.

The V and J genes are TRBV7-3 and TRBJ2-1; TRBD2 agrees at 9 bases. The CDR3 extends over 17 amino acids. The germline V gene has CDR1 SGHTA and CDR2 FQGTGA. V shed 1 base, J shed 5 bases, and the junction held 9 bases outside the gene matches. The CDR3 coding sequence is TGTGCCAGCAGCTTAAGACAGCAGACTAGCGGAAACAATGAGCAGTTCTTC. Encoded protein: CASSLRQQTSGNNEQFF.

This clone has just a few counts. This chain's CDR3 is CASSFRTVGPGANVLTF. CDR3 in DNA: TGTGCCAGCAGCTTTCGGACAGTTGGCCCTGGGGCCAACGTCCTGACTTTC. This sequence joins TRBV5-8 and TRBJ2-6; TRBD1 might be the D (6 bases). There are 17 residues in the CDR3. The V end lost 2 bases, the J end lost 2 bases, and 14 bases lay between the germline ends. Germline loops: CDR1 SGHTS, CDR2 YDEGEE.

A few counts support this clone. The chain is built from TRBV27 and TRBJ2-2, with 8 bases identical to TRBD1. CDR1 MNHEY and CDR2 SMNVEV come from the germline V gene (reference sequence). This CDR3 region has 16 residues. The V gene end was trimmed by 2 bases and the J gene end by 5 bases; junction bases not matched to a gene: 7. The CDR3, as DNA: TGTGCCAGCAGTTTACTTGGGCGACAGGGGACCGGGGAGCTGTTTTTT. Translated, it gives CASSLLGRQGTGELFF.

The V and J genes are TRBV5-1 and TRBJ2-2; TRBD2 matches 8 bases. CDR3 size: 15 residues. Trimming took 2 bases from V and 3 from J; bases not matched to a gene: 3. Germline CDR1 and CDR2: SGHRS and YFSETQ. The CDR3 DNA reads TGCGCCAGCAGCTTAGCGGGAGTTGACACCGGGGAGCTGTTTTTT. It specifies CASSLAGVDTGELFF.

This clone was picked up a small number of times. The chain combines TRBV30 with TRBJ1-5; 10 bases map to TRBD1. The CDR3 is made up of 15 amino acids. The germline CDR1 and CDR2 sequences are GTSNPN and SVGIG (reference sequence). J was trimmed by 9 bases and V by 2 bases; bases with no gene match: 10. The CDR3 protein is CAWSPRTGGGGPQHF. Written as DNA, the CDR3 is TGTGCCTGGAGTCCTCGGACAGGGGGAGGGGGGCCCCAGCATTTT.